The 13 T cell receptor beta chains listed next were all sequenced from one sample in a study of blood T cell repertoires in COVID-19 (dated by TCRdb to 2019 to 2021). The library relied on the immunoSEQ multiplex PCR assay. TCRdb took over this immuneACCESS table, retaining in-frame rearrangements with V and J assigned. Such tables are incomplete; in checked studies, under half of the missing clones stem from an unresolved V gene, and the remainder is unexplained. The sample table shows a few hundred thousand clones, and around 80% are seen once. The top ten clonotypes cover 6% to 7.5% of the sample. Sequenced input: PBMCs or T cells enriched from blood (not recorded which). Source of these receptors: a woman in her thirties or forties with acute COVID-19.

This clone was picked up a small number of times. This sequence joins TRBV21-1 and TRBJ2-7; TRBD1 reflects the table's D call only, with no check against the DNA. TRBV21-1 has pseudogene status. The length of the CDR3 is 16 residues. The CDR3 loop reads CASSKATARSSYEQYF. The CDR3 nucleotides are TGTGCCAGCAGCAAAGCGACAGCCCGGAGCTCCTACGAGCAGTACTTC.

The chain employs TRBV6-5 and TRBJ2-2; TRBD2 is a possible D gene (5 bases). In germline, CDR1 is MNHEY, CDR2 SVGAGI. The CDR3 contains 12 residues. The ends were cut back, 8 bases at V and 7 bases at J, with 11 bases in the middle. This chain's CDR3 is CASAPSGGELFF. The CDR3 bases are TGTGCCAGCGCACCGAGCGGCGGGGAGCTGTTTTTT.

CDR3 loop: CATSRDVLADRQETQYF. CDR3 nucleotide sequence: TGTGCCACCAGCAGAGATGTACTAGCGGATAGACAAGAGACCCAGTACTTC. The chain joins TRBV15 to TRBJ2-5; TRBD2 matches at 8 bases. The CDR3 runs to 17 residues. Looked up from germline, CDR1 is LNHNV and CDR2 is YYDKDF (reference sequence). V shed 0 bases and J 2 bases; nucleotides not matched to a gene: 8. The variable domain in full, with the rest retrieved from reference TRBV15 and TRBJ2-5, is DAMVIQNPRYQVTQFGKPVTLSCSQTLNHNVMYWYQQKSSQAPKLLFHYYDKDFNNEADTPDNFQSRRPNTSFCFLDIRSPGLGDTAMYLCATSRDVLADRQETQYFGPGTRLLVL.

The chain couples TRBV2 to TRBJ1-4; TRBD1 might be the D (6 bases). Trimming took 6 bases from V and 0 from J, leaving 14 bases between them. Germline V gene lookup returns CDR1 SNHLY and CDR2 FYNNEI. This CDR3 comprises 16 residues. CDR3 coding DNA: TGTGCCAGCAGCCTGGACAGACCTGCAACTAATGAAAAACTGTTTTTT. Its translation: CASSLDRPATNEKLFF.

V is TRBV30 and J is TRBJ2-2; D might be TRBD2 (5 bases). This CDR3 has 12 residues. Germline V gene data show CDR1 as GTSNPN and CDR2 as SVGIG (reference sequence). V lost 2 bases to trimming and J lost 5 bases, with 6 bases between them. In DNA, the CDR3 is TGTGCCTGGAGTCGGGAAACCGGGGAGCTGTTTTTT. This sequence encodes CAWSRETGELFF.

Here the CDR3 DNA reads TGTGCCAGCAGTCCCGGGACAGGGAGTACTGAAGCTTTCTTT. Its translation is CASSPGTGSTEAFF. The gene calls are TRBV28 and TRBJ1-1, with 9 positions matching TRBD1. CDR3 length: 14 amino acids. V shed 5 bases and J 5 bases; nucleotides not matched to a gene: 6. Germline CDR1 MDHEN, CDR2 SYDVKM.

The table lists this clone with a count of one. The chain joins TRBV6-1 to TRBJ1-5, with D possibly TRBD1 on 5 matching bases. V shed 4 bases and J shed 0 bases, with 13 bases lying between them. Germline values: CDR1 MNHNS, CDR2 SASEGT. The CDR3 length is 16 residues. The CDR3: CASSGPTVNSNQPQHF. In DNA form, the CDR3 reads TGTGCCAGCAGTGGTCCGACAGTAAATAGCAATCAGCCCCAGCATTTT.

J is TRBJ1-1 and V is TRBV9, with 9 positions matching TRBD1. This CDR3 contains 18 residues. Germline assignment: CDR1 SGDLS and CDR2 YYNGEE. With V trimmed by 2 bases and J by 2 bases, 13 bases remained unmatched. Here the CDR3 DNA reads TGTGCCAGCAGCGTCCTGAGGGGGGACAGGGAGAGAAACACTGAAGCTTTCTTT. This encodes CASSVLRGDRERNTEAFF.

The CDR3 region has the DNA TGTGCCAGCAATCACCGGGACAGGACCTACGAGCAGTACTTC. The encoded protein is CASNHRDRTYEQYF. The genes are TRBV21-1 and TRBJ2-7; TRBD1 is the table's D call, not checked against the DNA. TRBV21-1 is a pseudogene segment. The CDR3 has 14 amino acids.

The chain combines TRBV6-2 or TRBV6-3 with TRBJ2-2; 7 bases line up with TRBD1. The CDR3 has 16 residues. In germline, CDR1 is MNHEY, CDR2 SVGEGT. With 2 bases clipped from V and 7 bases from J, the junction kept 10 bases outside the gene matches. DNA for the CDR3: TGTGCCAGCAGTTACGGCCAGGGGGAAATAGTCGGGGAGCTGTTTTTT. As protein: CASSYGQGEIVGELFF.

The chain is built from TRBV4-1 and TRBJ1-2; 9 bases line up with TRBD1. Looked up from germline, CDR1 is MGHRA and CDR2 is YSYEKL. This CDR3 is built from 15 residues. V lost 2 bases and J lost 4; bases outside the gene matches: 5. As DNA, the CDR3 is TGCGCCAGCAGCCAATGGACAGGGGAAGGCTATGGCTACACCTTC. Translated, it gives CASSQWTGEGYGYTF.

The chain recombines TRBV12-3 or TRBV12-4 with TRBJ1-1; weak D call: TRBD1 (5 bases). The CDR3 sequence is 13 residues long. Trimming shortened V by 6 bases and J by 4 bases, and 12 bases separated the two germline ends. The CDR3 DNA sequence: TGTGCCAGCAGGATTACAGGATCCACTGAAGCTTTCTTT. This sequence encodes CASRITGSTEAFF.

This clone was seen only once. This chain connects TRBV7-6 to TRBJ2-1, with D hard to call. The CDR3 length is 13 residues. Between the trimmed V and J ends, which lost 5 bases and 3 bases, there was a span of 8 bases. From germline, CDR1 is SGHVS and CDR2 FNYEAQ. The CDR3 protein is CASSHDNYNEQFF. Here the CDR3 DNA reads TGTGCCAGCAGCCACGACAACTACAATGAGCAGTTCTTC.